In its sample, the clone carrying this TCR beta chain was seen a few times. The germline V gene encodes CDR1 LNHDA and CDR2 SQIVND (reference sequence). After removal of 2 bases from V and 5 bases from J, the junction contained 2 bases not matched to a gene. This CDR3 region has 14 residues. This entry is derived from a study of blood T cell repertoires in COVID-19. Overall study: COVID-19 samples, acute and convalescent, were from the United States, Italy and Spain. PBMCs, B-cell-depleted T cells, or T cells provided the cDNA or gDNA that made up the material.

In the original processing: Nucleated cell counts were estimated from reference gene primer amplification. Libraries were prepared by immunoSEQ multiplex PCR; TCRdb keeps only in-frame clonotypes and omits some of them. That table supplies the V and J calls and clone size; D and trimming were determined from the DNA. The sample includes about 130,000 clones, roughly 74% of them seen just once. V usage is TRBV19 and J usage is TRBJ2-5; 10 bases line up with TRBD2. The clonotype originates from a man in his 60s with acute or convalescent COVID-19. Sample: peripheral blood. CDR3 region: CASSITSGVETQYF. The CDR3 nucleotides are TGTGCCAGTAGTATAACTAGCGGGGTTGAGACCCAGTACTTC.